The rows below give T cell receptor beta chains drawn from one sample of a study of blood T cell repertoires in COVID-19. Here immunoSEQ multiplex PCR was the method, and the copy in TCRdb shows in-frame clones only, minus some. This table holds about 80,000 clones, roughly 88% found once. Sequenced input: peripheral blood. Receptors originate from a woman older than 75 with acute or convalescent COVID-19. Both conserved end residues are part of each CDR3. The D gene is left open where the match is weak. Some rows have no size entry. The others give once, few or many, or a class for an expanded clone.

.	.	15	TRBV7-2	TRBJ1-4	TGTGCCAGCAGCTTTTGGGTGGGGGCGGATGAAAAACTGTTTTTT	CASSFWVGADEKLFF
.	TRBD1	15	TRBV19	TRBJ1-5	TGTGCCAGTAGTATCTGGGGACAGCCGAATCAGCCCCAGCATTTT	CASSIWGQPNQPQHF
once	TRBD1	16	TRBV19	TRBJ2-6	TGTGCCAGTAGTACGGGACAGGGGACTGGGGCCAACGTCCTGACTTTC	CASSTGQGTGANVLTF
.	TRBD1	15	TRBV15	TRBJ2-1	TGTGCCACCATGTCGGGACAGGGGTATTACAATGAGCAGTTCTTC	CATMSGQGYYNEQFF
.	.	14	TRBV3-1/TRBV3-2	TRBJ1-3	TGTGCCAGCAGCCACGAAGGGAGAGGGAACACCATATATTTT	CASSHEGRGNTIYF
.	.	14	TRBV6-1	TRBJ1-2	TGTGCCAGCAGTGATGGCCAGGAACTCTATGGCTACACCTTC	CASSDGQELYGYTF
.	.	13	TRBV7-9	TRBJ1-1	TGTGCCAGCAGCTTAGATCCGGGGACTGAAGCTTTCTTT	CASSLDPGTEAFF
.	.	14	TRBV19	TRBJ2-6	TGTGCCAGTACGGCGGACTCTGGGGCCAACGTCCTGACTTTC	CASTADSGANVLTF
.	TRBD2	19	TRBV20-1	TRBJ2-5	TGCAGTGCTAGTTTGAGGGGACTAGCGGATTTGCCGTACCAAGAGACCCAGTACTTC	CSASLRGLADLPYQETQYF
.	.	14	TRBV19	TRBJ1-4	TGTGCCAGTAGTCTCCCTACGGGGGGTGAAAAACTGTTTTTT	CASSLPTGGEKLFF
.	.	15	TRBV25-1	TRBJ1-4	TGTGCCAGCAGTGCGAAGGTCCTCCGAGGGGAAAAACTGTTTTTT	CASSAKVLRGEKLFF
few	.	14	TRBV5-6	TRBJ2-3	TGTGCCACCCTCAGGGGGGCGGGGTCAGATACGCAGTATTTT	CATLRGAGSDTQYF